This TCR beta chain stems from a study of blood T cell repertoires in COVID-19. Study at large: Some COVID-19 samples were acute and others convalescent; all came from the United States, Italy and Spain. The analysed material was cDNA or gDNA that came from T cells, B-cell-depleted T cells, or PBMCs.

In the original workflow: Amplified reference gene primers provided the basis for estimating nucleated cell counts. The repertoire was sequenced with immunoSEQ multiplex PCR; TCRdb's copy has only in-frame clones and lacks some. V and J calls and clone size are those listed in that table; D and trimming were worked out from the DNA. The sample consists of about 41,000 clones, more than 75% of them appearing once. With V trimmed by 2 bases and J by 13 bases, 7 bases remained unmatched. The germline CDR1 and CDR2 sequences are MDHEN and SYDVKM. The CDR3 contains 12 residues. This TCR derives from a human donor in a cohort sampled during active COVID-19. The sample consisted of peripheral blood. The V call is TRBV28, the J call TRBJ2-7, with 8 bases fitting TRBD1. The CDR3 bases are TGTGCCAGCAGTTTAAACACAGGGGGTTTTTACTTC. Translation gives CASSLNTGGFYF.